This T cell receptor (beta chain) originates from a study of blood T cell repertoires in COVID-19 (dated by TCRdb to the early 2020s). In the study overall: The collaborator samples originated in the United States, Italy and Spain and spanned the acute and convalescent phases of COVID-19. The prospective study material was composed of cDNA or gDNA derived from T cells, B-cell-depleted T cells, or PBMCs. Deeply sampled blood TCRbeta repertoires from subjects exposed to, actively infected with, or recovered from COVID-19 were included in the dataset. A freely available public database, intended as a resource for researchers studying the immune response to SARS-CoV-2, is where the repertoires were released. Samples were obtained from the ongoing ImmuneRACE study (first 160 participants) and from about 1,300 subjects provided by 6 global collaborators. Sample metadata almost always included a de-identified subject ID, COVID-19 status, age in years and sex. Where HLA class I and class II types were available, the types were taken from metadata supplied by the sample provider, not from assay-based typing. Study-level results and caveats: Clinical and demographic metadata were provided uncurated, with the amount varying by source and participant.

To note about this clone: Its recognized antigen is unknown. It has no much larger one-base neighbor in the sample; base qualities were not kept.

The CDR3 runs 14 residues from the cysteine to the phenylalanine. Only CDR3 DNA is held: 42 bases, read in frame from base 1. The junction shows trimming of 7 bases on V and 3 bases on J, and the gene matches do not reach 10 bases of it. CDR1 and CDR2, per the germline V gene, are SQVTM and ANQGSEA. Participants in the prospective study were aged about 18 to 90 years, lived in 24 United States geographic areas, and enrolled through a virtual design. In the prospective study, cohorts were assigned on the basis of participant-reported clinical history obtained from a screening survey and a study questionnaire. Mobile phlebotomists in the prospective study collected whole blood, serum and a nasopharyngeal or oropharyngeal swab from every participant. Prospective study participants could optionally give additional blood draws and questionnaires over an approximately two-month period. Before DNA extraction, blood samples from the prospective study were shipped at room temperature or frozen.

TCRbeta CDR3 regions were amplified from genomic DNA by means of the immunoSEQ Assay, a bias-controlled multiplex PCR. On the study's bioinformatics: Within the assay, amplification of reference gene primers was used to estimate how many nucleated cells each sample contained. Sequence reads were collapsed and filtered to measure the absolute abundance of every unique TCRbeta CDR3 rearrangement. For each sample, productive Simpson clonality was calculated as the square root of Simpson's diversity index across productive rearrangements. Imported from immuneACCESS, the table was reduced by TCRdb to in-frame sequences with V and J called. These copies leave out some clones; in studies compared against another copy, an unresolved V gene accounts for under half, and the cause of the remainder is not known. The DNA was the basis for D and trimming; V, J and clone size are from that table. The table for this sample lists 200,000 or so clones; approximately 89% of them were counted only once. The biggest ten clones account for around 2% of the sample.

The chain is assembled from TRBV29-1 and TRBJ2-5, with 8 central nucleotides matching TRBD2. The source material was PBMCs or T cells enriched from blood (not recorded which). The clonotype originates from a woman between 40 and 55 years old with acute COVID-19. The DNA sequence reads TGCAGCGGAATGGGGATAGCGGGGAAAGAGACCCAGTACTTC. It specifies CSGMGIAGKETQYF.